This is a list of T cell receptor beta chains from one sample in a study of blood T cell repertoires in COVID-19. Repertoires were generated with immunoSEQ multiplex PCR, while TCRdb's copy carries only in-frame clones and drops some. Among over 150,000 clones, around 90% were seen once, and the ten largest hold roughly 0.54%. Source material: peripheral blood. These receptors were collected from a man aged 50 or older with acute or convalescent COVID-19. CDR3s leave out the opening cysteine and the closing phenylalanine or tryptophan. Each record gives: clone size, V gene, J gene, CDR3 protein. A row's size may be missing; if present it is once, few, many or a size class.

clone_size: -; v_call: TRBV3-1/TRBV3-2; j_call: TRBJ2-5; cdr3_aa: ASSQDKETQY
clone_size: -; v_call: TRBV18; j_call: TRBJ1-1; cdr3_aa: ASSPSGGYGNTEAF
clone_size: -; v_call: TRBV9; j_call: TRBJ2-2; cdr3_aa: ASSTTSGEGTGELF
clone_size: few; v_call: TRBV15; j_call: TRBJ2-3; cdr3_aa: ATSKRGALPTDTQY
clone_size: once; v_call: TRBV4-1; j_call: TRBJ1-5; cdr3_aa: ASSQEVSPVEPQH
clone_size: once; v_call: TRBV27; j_call: TRBJ2-3; cdr3_aa: ASSHFGDTQY
clone_size: -; v_call: TRBV6-1; j_call: TRBJ1-6; cdr3_aa: ASSERAGGNSPLH
clone_size: -; v_call: TRBV6-2/TRBV6-3; j_call: TRBJ2-6; cdr3_aa: ASSSAGAGANVLT
clone_size: -; v_call: TRBV28; j_call: TRBJ1-2; cdr3_aa: ASSSGRGAGYGYT
clone_size: few; v_call: TRBV6-1; j_call: TRBJ2-3; cdr3_aa: ASSTGSERDTQY
clone_size: -; v_call: TRBV18; j_call: TRBJ2-1; cdr3_aa: ASSPSTSVEQF
clone_size: -; v_call: TRBV6-5; j_call: TRBJ1-2; cdr3_aa: ASSYQGALDGYT
clone_size: -; v_call: TRBV3-1/TRBV3-2; j_call: TRBJ2-7; cdr3_aa: ASSQGAGPYYEQY
clone_size: -; v_call: TRBV5-5; j_call: TRBJ1-1; cdr3_aa: ASRLAVGGTEAF
clone_size: -; v_call: TRBV28; j_call: TRBJ1-2; cdr3_aa: ASSGTGGLYGYT
clone_size: -; v_call: TRBV7-2; j_call: TRBJ1-1; cdr3_aa: ASSLLPGAVYTEAF
clone_size: -; v_call: TRBV6-5; j_call: TRBJ1-2; cdr3_aa: ASGAGQGGHYGYT
clone_size: once; v_call: TRBV7-9; j_call: TRBJ1-6; cdr3_aa: ASSLGGQGNSPLH
clone_size: -; v_call: TRBV12-3/TRBV12-4; j_call: TRBJ1-5; cdr3_aa: ASSFPGQPQH
clone_size: once; v_call: TRBV28; j_call: TRBJ2-1; cdr3_aa: ASKAGSYNEQF
clone_size: -; v_call: TRBV6-5; j_call: TRBJ1-2; cdr3_aa: ASSYGRGADGYT
clone_size: few; v_call: TRBV28; j_call: TRBJ1-3; cdr3_aa: ASSPQGNTIY
clone_size: -; v_call: TRBV30; j_call: TRBJ2-1; cdr3_aa: AWSSRTSTFSYNEQF
clone_size: -; v_call: TRBV15; j_call: TRBJ1-4; cdr3_aa: ATSRDEAAGGGKLF
clone_size: -; v_call: TRBV2; j_call: TRBJ1-6; cdr3_aa: ASNPTGTADSPLH
clone_size: -; v_call: TRBV10-3; j_call: TRBJ1-2; cdr3_aa: ATQPGQGEGGYT
clone_size: -; v_call: TRBV11-3; j_call: TRBJ2-2; cdr3_aa: ASSLNPPGNTGELF
clone_size: -; v_call: TRBV28; j_call: TRBJ1-4; cdr3_aa: ASSTAATNEKLF
clone_size: -; v_call: TRBV28; j_call: TRBJ2-4; cdr3_aa: ASSLSPLNIQY
clone_size: -; v_call: TRBV19; j_call: TRBJ2-2; cdr3_aa: ASGQGDTGELF
clone_size: -; v_call: TRBV28; j_call: TRBJ2-6; cdr3_aa: ASMGRYSGANVLT
clone_size: -; v_call: TRBV19; j_call: TRBJ2-3; cdr3_aa: ASSPTSGSLTDTQY
clone_size: -; v_call: TRBV4-3; j_call: TRBJ2-1; cdr3_aa: ASSQDERGNNEQF
clone_size: -; v_call: TRBV24-1; j_call: TRBJ2-1; cdr3_aa: ATSDPTSASSYNEQF
clone_size: few; v_call: TRBV27; j_call: TRBJ1-1; cdr3_aa: ASSPRGGRYRMNTEAF
clone_size: -; v_call: TRBV30; j_call: TRBJ2-7; cdr3_aa: AWSGGTSSGTEQY
clone_size: -; v_call: TRBV27; j_call: TRBJ2-1; cdr3_aa: ASSFWLTYNEQF
clone_size: -; v_call: TRBV4-3; j_call: TRBJ1-2; cdr3_aa: ASSRSGQQSYGYT
clone_size: -; v_call: TRBV5-4; j_call: TRBJ2-3; cdr3_aa: ASSRQGATDTQY
clone_size: -; v_call: TRBV5-8; j_call: TRBJ1-2; cdr3_aa: ASSLDRAVRSNYGYT
clone_size: -; v_call: TRBV7-2; j_call: TRBJ2-5; cdr3_aa: ASSLGGDREETQY
clone_size: -; v_call: TRBV2; j_call: TRBJ2-7; cdr3_aa: ASSGLTSYEQY
clone_size: -; v_call: TRBV19; j_call: TRBJ2-4; cdr3_aa: ASWGVGNIQY
clone_size: -; v_call: TRBV28; j_call: TRBJ1-5; cdr3_aa: ASRTDSFNQPQH
clone_size: -; v_call: TRBV19; j_call: TRBJ1-2; cdr3_aa: ASSIGRGDGYT
clone_size: -; v_call: TRBV7-6; j_call: TRBJ2-7; cdr3_aa: ASSINRDSEQY
clone_size: -; v_call: TRBV5-6; j_call: TRBJ2-2; cdr3_aa: ASSLGLGWDTGELF
clone_size: -; v_call: TRBV25-1; j_call: TRBJ1-2; cdr3_aa: ASSEPDRFYGYT
clone_size: few; v_call: TRBV30; j_call: TRBJ1-2; cdr3_aa: AWSVTGAGGYT
clone_size: -; v_call: TRBV27; j_call: TRBJ2-3; cdr3_aa: ASSPEGGHQFDTQY
clone_size: -; v_call: TRBV2; j_call: TRBJ2-3; cdr3_aa: ASIYGLAGGPPDTQY